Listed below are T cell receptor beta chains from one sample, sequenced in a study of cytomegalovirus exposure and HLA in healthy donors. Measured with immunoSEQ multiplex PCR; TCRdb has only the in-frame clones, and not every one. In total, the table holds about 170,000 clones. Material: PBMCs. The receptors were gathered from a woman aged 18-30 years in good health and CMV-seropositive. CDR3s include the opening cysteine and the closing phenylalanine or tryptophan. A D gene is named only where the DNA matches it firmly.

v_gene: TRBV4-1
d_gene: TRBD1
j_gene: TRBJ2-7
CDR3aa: CASSRFGTGAREQYF
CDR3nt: TGCGCCAGCAGCCGGTTCGGGACAGGGGCGAGGGAGCAGTACTTC

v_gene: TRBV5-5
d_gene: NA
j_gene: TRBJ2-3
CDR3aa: CASSLGWRDTQYF
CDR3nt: TGTGCCAGCAGCTTGGGGTGGAGAGATACGCAGTATTTT

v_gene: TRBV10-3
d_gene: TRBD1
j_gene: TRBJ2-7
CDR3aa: CAIRDRGKYEQYF
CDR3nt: TGTGCCATCAGGGACAGGGGAAAGTACGAGCAGTACTTC

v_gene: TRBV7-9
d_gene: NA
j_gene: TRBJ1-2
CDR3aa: CASSLLERSGGYTF
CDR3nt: TGTGCCAGCAGCTTATTGGAGCGTTCGGGTGGCTACACCTTC

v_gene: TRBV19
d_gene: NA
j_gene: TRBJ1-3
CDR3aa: CASSVDSSGNTIYF
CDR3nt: TGTGCCAGTAGCGTAGACAGCTCTGGAAACACCATATATTTT

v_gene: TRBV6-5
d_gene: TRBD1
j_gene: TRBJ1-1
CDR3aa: CASSKSRGQNTEAFF
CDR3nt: TGTGCCAGCAGCAAATCCAGGGGGCAGAACACTGAAGCTTTCTTT

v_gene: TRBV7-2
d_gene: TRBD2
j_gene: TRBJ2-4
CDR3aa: CASSLAFGLAGGRSAKNIQYF
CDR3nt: TGTGCCAGCAGCTTAGCTTTCGGACTAGCGGGAGGGCGGTCGGCCAAAAACATTCAGTACTTC

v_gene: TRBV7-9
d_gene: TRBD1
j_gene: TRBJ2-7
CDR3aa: CASSLGGWEQYF
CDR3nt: TGTGCCAGCAGCCTAGGGGGCTGGGAGCAGTACTTC

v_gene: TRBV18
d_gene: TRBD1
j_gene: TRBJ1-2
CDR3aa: CASSPEQGYGYTF
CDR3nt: TGTGCCAGCTCACCTGAACAGGGGTATGGCTACACCTTC

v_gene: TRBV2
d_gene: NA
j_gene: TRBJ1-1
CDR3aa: CASSGVIGTEAFF
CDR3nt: TGTGCCAGCAGTGGAGTCATCGGCACTGAAGCTTTCTTT

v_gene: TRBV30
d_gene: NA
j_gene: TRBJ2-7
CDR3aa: CAAQGYEQYF
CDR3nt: TGTGCCGCCCAGGGTTACGAGCAGTACTTC

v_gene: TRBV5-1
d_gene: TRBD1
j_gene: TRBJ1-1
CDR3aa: CASRRPTGGTEAFF
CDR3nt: TGCGCCAGCAGGCGCCCGACAGGGGGCACTGAAGCTTTCTTT

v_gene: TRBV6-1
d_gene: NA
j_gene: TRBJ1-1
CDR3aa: CASKAGTEAFF
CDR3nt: TGTGCCAGCAAGGCGGGCACTGAAGCTTTCTTT

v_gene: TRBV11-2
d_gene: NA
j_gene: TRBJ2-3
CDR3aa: CASSQRGDSSTDTQYF
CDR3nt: TGTGCCAGCAGCCAGAGGGGGGACAGTAGCACAGATACGCAGTATTTT

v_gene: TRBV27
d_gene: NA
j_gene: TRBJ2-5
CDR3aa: CAVQDFEETQYF
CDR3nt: TGTGCCGTTCAGGACTTTGAAGAGACCCAGTACTTC

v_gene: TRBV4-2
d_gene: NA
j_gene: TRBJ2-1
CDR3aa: CASSQGDSSYNEQFF
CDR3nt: TGTGCCAGCAGCCAAGGTGACAGCTCCTACAATGAGCAGTTCTTC

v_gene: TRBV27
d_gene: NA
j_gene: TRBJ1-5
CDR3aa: CASSPLATAWSNQPQHF
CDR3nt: TGTGCCAGCAGTCCACTCGCGACAGCCTGGAGCAATCAGCCCCAGCATTTT